These T cell receptor beta chains were read from a single sample in a study of blood T cell repertoires in COVID-19. Method: immunoSEQ multiplex PCR; TCRdb's copy keeps in-frame clones and lacks some. The table records roughly 160,000 clones, 80% to 90% of them present only once. What was sequenced was peripheral blood. The receptors were gathered from a woman older than 75 with COVID-19, enrolled during active disease. Both conserved end residues are part of each CDR3. D genes are given only for firm matches. Expanded clones get a size class; other rows say once, few or many, or leave the size out.

>TRBV2|.|.|TRBJ2-5|12
CASSELRETQYF
TGTGCCAGCAGTGAACTCCGGGAGACCCAGTACTTC
>TRBV11-3|TRBD2|.|TRBJ2-1|18
CASSFGSGRADSYNEQFF
TGTGCCAGCAGCTTTGGTAGCGGGAGGGCCGACTCCTACAATGAGCAGTTCTTC
>TRBV19|.|few|TRBJ1-5|17
CASSIDVGVRVGQPQHF
TGTGCCAGTAGTATAGATGTAGGGGTCAGAGTGGGACAGCCCCAGCATTTT
>TRBV12-5|TRBD2|.|TRBJ2-7|18
CASGRYYRLAGGPLEQYF
TGTGCTAGTGGTCGCTACTACCGACTAGCGGGGGGGCCTCTCGAGCAGTACTTC
>TRBV18|.|.|TRBJ1-1|13
CASSPLMNTEAFF
TGTGCCAGCTCACCACTTATGAACACTGAAGCTTTCTTT
>TRBV29-1|.|.|TRBJ2-1|14
CSVPGPLSYNEQFF
TGCAGCGTCCCTGGGCCCCTCTCCTACAATGAGCAGTTCTTC
>TRBV6-1|.|.|TRBJ1-2|14
CASREGPGLYGYTF
TGTGCCAGCAGGGAAGGGCCAGGGCTTTATGGCTACACCTTC
>TRBV4-2|TRBD1|.|TRBJ1-6|18
CASSQGVDRGDFGSPLHF
TGTGCCAGCAGCCAAGGAGTCGACAGGGGGGATTTCGGATCACCCCTCCACTTT
>TRBV27|TRBD1|.|TRBJ2-3|16
CASSLRTGGNYDTQYF
TGTGCCAGCAGTTTACGGACAGGGGGCAACTATGATACGCAGTATTTT
>TRBV7-2|TRBD1|.|TRBJ2-5|14
CASSAWDRQETQYF
TGTGCCAGCAGCGCGTGGGACAGACAAGAGACCCAGTACTTC
>TRBV2|.|.|TRBJ1-2|11
CASGGGYGYTF
TGTGCCAGCGGAGGCGGATATGGCTACACCTTC
>TRBV6-4|TRBD2|.|TRBJ2-7|12
CASARRLAEQYF
TGTGCCAGCGCCCGCCGACTAGCCGAGCAGTACTTC
>TRBV19|TRBD2|.|TRBJ2-5|14
CASSIAGRFETQYF
TGTGCCAGTAGTATAGCCGGGAGGTTCGAGACCCAGTACTTC
>TRBV2|TRBD1|.|TRBJ1-1|13
CASISMGQGDTYF
TGTGCCAGCATTTCGATGGGACAGGGGGATACCTACTTT
>TRBV18|.|.|TRBJ2-3|12
CAGGLGTDTQYF
TGTGCTGGCGGACTGGGCACAGATACGCAGTATTTT
>TRBV27|.|.|TRBJ1-5|19
CASSLSPVQGRGGNQPQHF
TGTGCCAGCAGTTTATCGCCGGTACAGGGACGAGGGGGCAATCAGCCCCAGCATTTT
>TRBV18|.|.|TRBJ2-2|16
CASSPPGATNTGELFF
TGTGCCAGCTCACCACCGGGGGCAACGAACACCGGGGAGCTGTTTTTT
>TRBV2|TRBD1|once|TRBJ1-6|13
CASVRDSNSPLHF
TGTGCCAGCGTCCGGGACAGTAATTCACCCCTCCACTTT
>TRBV6-4|TRBD1|.|TRBJ2-5|14
CASRDQGAQETQYF
TGTGCCAGCAGAGATCAGGGGGCCCAAGAGACCCAGTACTTC
>TRBV5-4|.|.|TRBJ2-1|15
CASSLAGGAHGEQFF
TGTGCCAGCAGCTTGGCCGGGGGTGCCCATGGTGAGCAGTTCTTC
>TRBV20-1|.|once|TRBJ2-5|12
CSASSRRETQYF
TGCAGTGCTAGTTCTAGGCGGGAGACCCAGTACTTC
>TRBV12-5|.|.|TRBJ2-7|14
CASGPYRDSYEQYF
TGTGCTAGTGGACCGTACAGGGACTCCTACGAGCAGTACTTC
>TRBV10-3|.|few|TRBJ1-1|14
CAISESGGSTEAFF
TGTGCCATCAGTGAGTCGGGAGGGAGCACTGAAGCTTTCTTT
>TRBV19|TRBD1|.|TRBJ2-7|13
CASSRDRAYEQYF
TGTGCCAGTAGCAGGGACAGGGCCTACGAGCAGTACTTC
>TRBV20-1|.|.|TRBJ1-4|11
CSASWGEKLFF
TGCAGTGCTAGTTGGGGCGAAAAACTGTTTTTT
>TRBV10-3|TRBD1|.|TRBJ1-3|18
CAISEPTFTDRGHNTIYF
TGTGCCATCAGTGAGCCCACCTTTACCGACAGGGGGCACAACACCATATATTTT
>TRBV7-9|.|once|TRBJ2-6|17
CASSLGAPKAGANVLTF
TGTGCCAGCAGCTTAGGGGCACCCAAGGCTGGGGCCAACGTCCTGACTTTC
>TRBV5-1|TRBD1|.|TRBJ2-5|14
CASSLRGLLETQYF
TGCGCCAGCAGCTTGAGGGGGCTTTTGGAGACCCAGTACTTC
>TRBV7-2|.|.|TRBJ2-1|15
CASSKGGPLYNEQFF
TGTGCCAGCAGCAAAGGGGGTCCTCTCTACAATGAGCAGTTCTTC
>TRBV20-1|.|.|TRBJ1-2|16
CSASVGNLVGGYGYTF
TGCAGTGCTAGTGTGGGAAACCTAGTGGGGGGCTATGGCTACACCTTC
>TRBV9|.|.|TRBJ2-1|15
CASSVGSGIGNEQFF
TGTGCCAGCAGCGTAGGTTCAGGGATCGGCAATGAGCAGTTCTTC
>TRBV10-3|.|.|TRBJ1-2|14
CAISESGAAYGYTF
TGTGCCATCAGTGAGTCGGGGGCTGCCTATGGCTACACCTTC
>TRBV2|TRBD2|.|TRBJ2-3|15
CASTLRTSVLDTQYF
TGTGCCAGCACCCTACGGACTAGCGTGCTAGATACGCAGTATTTT
>TRBV6-2/TRBV6-3|.|.|TRBJ2-5|18
CASSYSMRRGREQETQYF
TGTGCCAGCAGTTACTCGATGCGGCGGGGGCGAGAACAAGAGACCCAGTACTTC
>TRBV9|TRBD1|few|TRBJ2-7|13
CASSPTGVYEQYF
TGTGCCAGCAGCCCGACAGGGGTCTACGAGCAGTACTTC
>TRBV7-2|TRBD1|.|TRBJ2-3|16
CASSLSNRGRADTQYF
TGTGCCAGCAGCTTATCGAACAGGGGGCGGGCAGATACGCAGTATTTT
>TRBV5-1|.|few|TRBJ2-2|15
CASRGWQGWTGELFF
TGCGCCAGCAGAGGGTGGCAGGGATGGACCGGGGAGCTGTTTTTT
>TRBV12-5|.|.|TRBJ2-3|14
CASAPFAAADTQYF
TGTGCTAGTGCCCCATTCGCCGCGGCGGATACGCAGTATTTT
>TRBV7-2|.|.|TRBJ1-1|14
CASSPIQGVGEAFF
TGTGCCAGCAGCCCGATCCAGGGCGTTGGGGAAGCTTTCTTT
>TRBV10-3|.|.|TRBJ2-5|11
CAMGAQETQYF
TGTGCCATGGGGGCCCAAGAGACCCAGTACTTC
>TRBV30|.|.|TRBJ2-5|10
CAWSRETQYF
TGTGCCTGGAGTCGGGAGACCCAGTACTTC
>TRBV10-3|.|.|TRBJ2-1|13
CAISRGDLAEQFF
TGTGCCATCAGTAGAGGAGACCTAGCGGAGCAGTTCTTC
>TRBV2|.|few|TRBJ1-1|14
CASSRAGRNTEAFF
TGTGCCAGTTCAAGAGCGGGCAGGAACACTGAAGCTTTCTTT
>TRBV5-1|TRBD2|.|TRBJ2-7|16
CASSFGLAGKQNEQYF
TGCGCCAGCAGCTTCGGACTAGCGGGAAAGCAAAACGAGCAGTACTTC
>TRBV19|.|.|TRBJ1-1|14
CASGRAATNTEAFF
TGTGCCAGTGGGAGGGCAGCAACTAACACTGAAGCTTTCTTT
>TRBV7-2|.|.|TRBJ2-1|13
CASSLVFNNEQFF
TGTGCCAGCAGCTTAGTTTTTAACAATGAGCAGTTCTTC
>TRBV13|TRBD1|.|TRBJ2-7|16
CASSLGRTGFPHEQYF
TGTGCCAGCAGCTTAGGTCGGACAGGGTTTCCCCACGAGCAGTACTTC
>TRBV7-3|TRBD2|.|TRBJ2-3|14
CASSLTSGGNTQYF
TGTGCCAGCAGCTTAACCAGCGGGGGGAATACGCAGTATTTT
>TRBV11-2|.|few|TRBJ2-1|17
CASSLSSTGSSYNEQFF
TGTGCCAGCAGCTTATCTAGCACAGGGAGCTCCTACAATGAGCAGTTCTTC
>TRBV7-9|.|.|TRBJ2-7|15
CASSAGLSGGYEQYF
TGTGCCAGCAGCGCGGGACTTTCCGGTGGCTACGAGCAGTACTTC
>TRBV7-2|.|.|TRBJ2-7|13
CASSLARQAQQYF
TGTGCCAGCAGCTTAGCTCGACAGGCCCAGCAGTACTTC
>TRBV5-1|TRBD2|.|TRBJ2-2|19
CASSSMARLAGVGTGELFF
TGCGCCAGCAGCTCAATGGCTAGACTAGCGGGAGTAGGGACCGGGGAGCTGTTTTTT
>TRBV11-2|.|.|TRBJ2-3|15
CASEHWGRGTDTQYF
TGTGCCAGCGAACACTGGGGCCGGGGCACAGATACGCAGTATTTT
>TRBV14|.|.|TRBJ2-1|16
CASSQEIWRGSNEQFF
TGTGCCAGCAGCCAAGAGATATGGCGGGGCTCCAATGAGCAGTTCTTC
>TRBV13|TRBD2|.|TRBJ2-1|15
CASSLRLAGWNEQFF
TGTGCCAGCAGCTTAAGACTAGCGGGTTGGAATGAGCAGTTCTTC
>TRBV2|TRBD1|.|TRBJ2-2|15
CASSADRANTGELFF
TGTGCCAGCAGTGCTGACAGGGCGAACACCGGGGAGCTGTTTTTT
>TRBV28|.|.|TRBJ2-7|12
CASIGTSGEQYF
TGTGCCAGCATTGGCACATCGGGCGAGCAGTACTTC
>TRBV11-1|.|.|TRBJ2-6|16
CASSLRRGSGANVLTF
TGTGCCAGCAGCTTAAGGCGGGGCTCTGGGGCCAACGTCCTGACTTTC
>TRBV5-8|.|.|TRBJ2-6|16
CASSLFVISGANVLTF
TGTGCCAGCAGCTTATTCGTTATCTCTGGGGCCAACGTCCTGACTTTC
>TRBV5-1|.|once|TRBJ2-3|15
CASSFAGRTTDTQYF
TGCGCCAGCAGCTTTGCGGGTAGGACCACAGATACGCAGTATTTT